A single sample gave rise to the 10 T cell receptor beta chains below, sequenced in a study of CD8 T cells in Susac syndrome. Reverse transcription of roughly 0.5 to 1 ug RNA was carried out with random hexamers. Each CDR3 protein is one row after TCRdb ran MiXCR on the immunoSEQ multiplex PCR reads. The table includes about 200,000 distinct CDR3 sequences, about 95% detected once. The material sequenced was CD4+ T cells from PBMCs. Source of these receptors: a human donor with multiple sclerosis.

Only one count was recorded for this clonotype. CDR3 nucleotides: TGTGCCAGCAGCGAGGTTGCGGCGGGCCGGCGGAGTGAGCAGTTCTTC. It codes for CASSEVAAGRRSEQFF. The gene calls are TRBV9 and TRBJ2-1; a possible D gene is TRBD2 (5 bases). Germline CDR1 reads SGDLS; CDR2 reads YYNGEE. The V end lost 3 bases, the J end lost 9 bases, and 22 bases lay between the germline ends. The CDR3 has 16 residues.

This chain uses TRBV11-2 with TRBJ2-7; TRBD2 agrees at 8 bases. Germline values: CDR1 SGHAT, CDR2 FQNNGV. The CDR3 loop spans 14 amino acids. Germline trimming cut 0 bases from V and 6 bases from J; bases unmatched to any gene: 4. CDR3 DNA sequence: TGTGCCAGCAGCTTAGAGGCAGGGACTAGCGAGCAGTACTTC. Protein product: CASSLEAGTSEQYF.

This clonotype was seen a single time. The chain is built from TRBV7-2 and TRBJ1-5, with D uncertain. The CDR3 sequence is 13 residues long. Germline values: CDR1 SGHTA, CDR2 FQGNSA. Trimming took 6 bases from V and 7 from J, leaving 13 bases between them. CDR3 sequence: CASSSGARQPQHF. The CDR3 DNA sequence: TGTGCCAGCAGTTCCGGAGCACGGCAGCCCCAGCATTTT.

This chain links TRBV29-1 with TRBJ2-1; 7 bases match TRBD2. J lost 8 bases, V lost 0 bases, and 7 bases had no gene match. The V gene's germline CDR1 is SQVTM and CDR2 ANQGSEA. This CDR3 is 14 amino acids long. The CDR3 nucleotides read TGCAGCGTTGAAGAACGAGGGAGGGCCCATGAGCAGTTCTTC. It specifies CSVEERGRAHEQFF.

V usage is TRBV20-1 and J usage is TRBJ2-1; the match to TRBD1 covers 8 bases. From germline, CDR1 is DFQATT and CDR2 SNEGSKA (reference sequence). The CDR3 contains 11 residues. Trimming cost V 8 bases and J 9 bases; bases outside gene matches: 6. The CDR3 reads CSPQGATEQFF. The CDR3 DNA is TGCAGTCCGCAGGGGGCGACTGAGCAGTTCTTC.

Here the CDR3 reads CASSPAGTGVYEQYF. The CDR3 region has the DNA TGTGCCAGCAGCCCGGCTGGAACAGGGGTTTACGAGCAGTACTTC. The V and J genes are TRBV9 and TRBJ2-7; 7 bases are a match to TRBD1. CDR1 is SGDLS, CDR2 YYNGEE, per germline. V was pared by 4 bases and J by 4 bases, with 11 bases of the junction left unmatched. The CDR3 contains 15 residues.

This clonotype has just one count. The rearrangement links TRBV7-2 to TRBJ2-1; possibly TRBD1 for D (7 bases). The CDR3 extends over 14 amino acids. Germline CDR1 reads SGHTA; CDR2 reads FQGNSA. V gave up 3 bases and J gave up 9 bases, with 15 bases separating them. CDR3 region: CASSFGQGGTEQFF. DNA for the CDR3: TGTGCCAGCAGCTTTGGGCAGGGGGGAACTGAGCAGTTCTTC.

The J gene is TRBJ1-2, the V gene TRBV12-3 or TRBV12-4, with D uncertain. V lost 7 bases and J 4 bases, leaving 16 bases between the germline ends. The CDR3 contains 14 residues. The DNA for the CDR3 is TGTGCCAGCATCAAAAGATGGGCGCCCTATGGCTACACCTTC. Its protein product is CASIKRWAPYGYTF.

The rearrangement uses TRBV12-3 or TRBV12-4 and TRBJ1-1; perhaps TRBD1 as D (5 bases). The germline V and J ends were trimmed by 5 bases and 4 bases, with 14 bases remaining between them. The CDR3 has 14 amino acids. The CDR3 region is CASSPGRAPTEAFF. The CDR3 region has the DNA TGTGCCAGCAGTCCGGGGCGGGCACCCACTGAAGCTTTCTTT.

The CDR3 DNA sequence: TGCAGTGCTAGACAAATGGACACTGAAGCTTTCTTT. This encodes CSARQMDTEAFF. The chain joins TRBV20-1 to TRBJ1-1, with no clear D. Germline-derived CDR1 and CDR2 are DFQATT and SNEGSKA (reference sequence). Trimming removed 2 bases at V and 3 bases at J, with 7 bases between. The CDR3 is 12 residues long.